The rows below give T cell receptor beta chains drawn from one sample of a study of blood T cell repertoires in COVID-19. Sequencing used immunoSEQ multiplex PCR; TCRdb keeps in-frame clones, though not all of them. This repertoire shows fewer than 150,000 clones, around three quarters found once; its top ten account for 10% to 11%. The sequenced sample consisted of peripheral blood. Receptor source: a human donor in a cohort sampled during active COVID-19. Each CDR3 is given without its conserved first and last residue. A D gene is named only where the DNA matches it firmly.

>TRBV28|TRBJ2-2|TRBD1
ASSLGQANTGELF
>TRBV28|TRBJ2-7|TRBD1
ASSDRDPYEQY
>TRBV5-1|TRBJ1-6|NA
ASSFGVKGTYNSPLH
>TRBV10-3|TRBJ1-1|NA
AISDRGEQAEAF
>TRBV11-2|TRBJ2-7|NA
ASSSVLGLSYEQY
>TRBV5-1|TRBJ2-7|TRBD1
ASYRDRGYEQY
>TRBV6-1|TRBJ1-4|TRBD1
ASSASRDRGRGEKLF
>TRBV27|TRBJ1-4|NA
ASSSRGNEKLF
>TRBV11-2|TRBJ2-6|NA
ASSLAGVSGANVLT
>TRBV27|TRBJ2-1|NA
ASSLGEGEQF
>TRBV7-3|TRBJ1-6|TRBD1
ASSPGQLSPLH
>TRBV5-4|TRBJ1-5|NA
ASSQDTHQPQH
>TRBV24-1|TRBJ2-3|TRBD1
ATSGSRDRVSDTQY
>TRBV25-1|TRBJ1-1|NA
ASSGAKAF
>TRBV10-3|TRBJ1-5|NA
AISESTFNPQPQH
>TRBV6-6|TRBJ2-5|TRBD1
ASSYRAGGVETQY
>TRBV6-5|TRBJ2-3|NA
ASSQMIGTDTQY
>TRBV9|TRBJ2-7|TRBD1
ASSVDRGPSYEQY
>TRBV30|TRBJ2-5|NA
AWSVKGLGQTQY
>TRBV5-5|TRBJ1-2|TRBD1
ASRVGRGLYGYT
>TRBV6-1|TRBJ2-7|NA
ASSERGYEQY
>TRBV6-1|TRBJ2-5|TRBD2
ASSEVSGGGQETQY
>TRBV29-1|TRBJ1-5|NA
SVAQDNSQPQH
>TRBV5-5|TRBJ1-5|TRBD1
ASSQGTGAQPQH
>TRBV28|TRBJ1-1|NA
ASSFQGGADNTEAF
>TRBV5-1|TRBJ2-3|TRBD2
ASSLGLAESTDTQY
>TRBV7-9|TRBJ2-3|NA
ASSLVRDIFSLTDTQY
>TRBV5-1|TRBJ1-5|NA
ASSLDRFQPQH
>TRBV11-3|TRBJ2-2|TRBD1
ASSPGTAPSGGELF
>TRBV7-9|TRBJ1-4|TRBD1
ASSNTQGLGEKLF
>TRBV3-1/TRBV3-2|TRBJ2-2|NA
PPRHGGGGSTGELF
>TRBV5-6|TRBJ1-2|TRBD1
ASSGAGRGQSGYT
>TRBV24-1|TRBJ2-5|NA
ATSDQGRGTQY
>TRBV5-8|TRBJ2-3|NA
ASSPLDYTDTQY
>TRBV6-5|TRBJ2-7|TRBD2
ASSYSRLAGGYEQY
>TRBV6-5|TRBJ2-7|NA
ASSYEGRSYEQY
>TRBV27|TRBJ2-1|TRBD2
ASSLSGGPYNEQF